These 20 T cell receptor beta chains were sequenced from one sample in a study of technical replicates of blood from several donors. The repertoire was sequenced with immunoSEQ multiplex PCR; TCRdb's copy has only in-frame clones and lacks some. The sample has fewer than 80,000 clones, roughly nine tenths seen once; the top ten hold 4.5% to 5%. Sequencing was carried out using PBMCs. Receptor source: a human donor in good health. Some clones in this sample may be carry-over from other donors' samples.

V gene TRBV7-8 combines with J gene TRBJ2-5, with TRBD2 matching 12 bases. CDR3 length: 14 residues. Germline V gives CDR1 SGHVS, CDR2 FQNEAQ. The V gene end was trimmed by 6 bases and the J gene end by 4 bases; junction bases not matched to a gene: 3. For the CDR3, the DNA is TGTGCCAGCAGGTCGACTAGCGGGAGAGAGACCCAGTACTTC. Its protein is CASRSTSGRETQYF.

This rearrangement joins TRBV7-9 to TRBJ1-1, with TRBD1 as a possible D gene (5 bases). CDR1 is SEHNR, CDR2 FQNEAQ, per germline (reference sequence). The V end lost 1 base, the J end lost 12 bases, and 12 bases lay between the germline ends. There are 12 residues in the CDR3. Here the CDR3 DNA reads TGTGCCAGCAGCTTAGGGGACTTTCGCTCTTTCTTT. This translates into CASSLGDFRSFF.

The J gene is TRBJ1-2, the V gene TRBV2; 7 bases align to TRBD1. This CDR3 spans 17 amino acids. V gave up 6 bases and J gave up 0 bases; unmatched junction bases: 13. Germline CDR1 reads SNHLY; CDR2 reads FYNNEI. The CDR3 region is CASRSEQGSAANYGYTF. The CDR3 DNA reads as TGTGCCAGCAGGAGCGAACAGGGGTCCGCAGCTAACTATGGCTACACCTTC.

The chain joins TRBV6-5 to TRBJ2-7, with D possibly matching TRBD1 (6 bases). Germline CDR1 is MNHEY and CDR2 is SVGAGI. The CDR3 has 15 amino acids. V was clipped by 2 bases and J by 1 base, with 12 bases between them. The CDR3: CASSYEGTPSYEQYF. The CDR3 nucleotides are TGTGCCAGCAGTTACGAAGGGACACCTTCCTACGAGCAGTACTTC.

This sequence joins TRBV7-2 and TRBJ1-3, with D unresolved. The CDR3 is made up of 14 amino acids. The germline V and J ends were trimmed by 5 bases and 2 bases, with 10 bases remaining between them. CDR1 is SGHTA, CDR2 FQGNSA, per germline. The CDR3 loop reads CASSPTATGNTIYF. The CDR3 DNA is TGTGCCAGCAGCCCCACAGCAACTGGAAACACCATATATTTT.

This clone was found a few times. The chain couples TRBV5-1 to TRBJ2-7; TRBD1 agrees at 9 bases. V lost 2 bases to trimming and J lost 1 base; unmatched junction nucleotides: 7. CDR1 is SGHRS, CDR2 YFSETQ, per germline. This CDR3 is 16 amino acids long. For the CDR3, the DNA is TGCGCCAGCAGCTTAGGGACAGGGAAAGGGTCCTACGAGCAGTACTTC. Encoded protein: CASSLGTGKGSYEQYF.

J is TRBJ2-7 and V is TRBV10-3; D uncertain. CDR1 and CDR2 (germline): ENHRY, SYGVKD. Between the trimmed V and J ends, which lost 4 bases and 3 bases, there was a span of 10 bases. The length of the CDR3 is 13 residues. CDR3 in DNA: TGTGCCATCAGTGGGCAACCAAACTACGAGCAGTACTTC. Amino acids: CAISGQPNYEQYF.

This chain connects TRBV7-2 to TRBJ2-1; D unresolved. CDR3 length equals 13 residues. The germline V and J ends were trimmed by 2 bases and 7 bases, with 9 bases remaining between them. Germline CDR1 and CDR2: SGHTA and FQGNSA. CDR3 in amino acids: CASSLNRWNEQFF. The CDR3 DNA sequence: TGTGCCAGCAGCTTAAATAGATGGAATGAGCAGTTCTTC.

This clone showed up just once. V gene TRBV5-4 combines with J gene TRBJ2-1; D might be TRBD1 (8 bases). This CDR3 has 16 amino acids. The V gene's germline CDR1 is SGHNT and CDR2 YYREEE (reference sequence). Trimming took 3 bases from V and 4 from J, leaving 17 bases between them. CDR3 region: CASSSEQGGRYNEQFF. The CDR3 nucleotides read TGTGCCAGCAGCTCAGAACAGGGGGGGCGGTACAATGAGCAGTTCTTC.

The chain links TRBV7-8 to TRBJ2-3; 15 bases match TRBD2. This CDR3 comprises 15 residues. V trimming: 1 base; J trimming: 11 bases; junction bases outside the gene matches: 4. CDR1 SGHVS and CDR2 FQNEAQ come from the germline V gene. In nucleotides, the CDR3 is TGTGCCAGCAGCTTAGAGGGACTAGCGGGAGGCGGGCAGTATTTT. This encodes CASSLEGLAGGGQYF.

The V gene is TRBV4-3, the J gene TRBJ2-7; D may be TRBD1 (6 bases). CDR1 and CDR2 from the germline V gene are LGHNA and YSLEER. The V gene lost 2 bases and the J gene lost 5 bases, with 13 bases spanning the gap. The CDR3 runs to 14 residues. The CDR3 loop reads CASSQTQGFHEQYF. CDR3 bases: TGCGCCAGCAGCCAAACCCAGGGGTTCCACGAGCAGTACTTC.

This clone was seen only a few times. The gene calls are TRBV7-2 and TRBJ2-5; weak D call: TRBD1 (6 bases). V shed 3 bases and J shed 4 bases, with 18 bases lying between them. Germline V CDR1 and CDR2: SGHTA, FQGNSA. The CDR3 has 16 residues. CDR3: CASSLGFTGLRETQYF. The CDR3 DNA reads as TGTGCCAGCAGCTTGGGGTTTACAGGGTTGCGAGAGACCCAGTACTTC.

CDR3 in DNA: TGCGCCAGCAGCCCTCCACTAGCGCGCGAGCAGTACTTC. Its translation is CASSPPLAREQYF. V is TRBV4-1 and J is TRBJ2-7; 7 nucleotides line up with TRBD2. From germline, CDR1 is MGHRA and CDR2 YSYEKL. The CDR3 extends over 13 amino acids. The ends lost 4 bases at V and 6 bases at J; junction bases unmatched: 6.

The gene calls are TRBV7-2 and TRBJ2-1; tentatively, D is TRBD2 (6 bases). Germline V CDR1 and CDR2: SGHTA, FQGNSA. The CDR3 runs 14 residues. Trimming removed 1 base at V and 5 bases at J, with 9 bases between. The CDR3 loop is CASSLVGGNNEQFF. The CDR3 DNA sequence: TGTGCCAGCAGCTTAGTTGGGGGGAACAATGAGCAGTTCTTC.

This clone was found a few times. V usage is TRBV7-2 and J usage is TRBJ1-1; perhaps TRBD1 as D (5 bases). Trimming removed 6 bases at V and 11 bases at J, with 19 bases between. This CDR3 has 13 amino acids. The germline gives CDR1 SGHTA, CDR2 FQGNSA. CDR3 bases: TGTGCCAGCAGTTGGGGGGGACCGTTAGGTGCTTTCTTT. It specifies CASSWGGPLGAFF.

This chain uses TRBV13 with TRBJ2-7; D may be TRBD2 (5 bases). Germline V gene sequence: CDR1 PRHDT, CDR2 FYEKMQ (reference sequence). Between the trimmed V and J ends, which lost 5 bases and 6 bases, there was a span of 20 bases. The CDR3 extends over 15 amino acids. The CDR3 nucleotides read TGTGCCAGCAGCCCGCAGTGGCCTGGAGGAGCCGAGCAGTACTTC. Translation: CASSPQWPGGAEQYF.

CDR3 DNA: TGTGCCTGGAGTGTTACAGGGGGGTCCACAGATACGCAGTATTTT. Its protein is CAWSVTGGSTDTQYF. The gene calls are TRBV30 and TRBJ2-3; 8 bases agree with TRBD1. Germline CDR1 is GTSNPN and CDR2 is SVGIG (reference sequence). The CDR3 covers 15 residues. J gave up 2 bases and V 0 bases, and 4 bases lay outside the gene matches.

CDR3 sequence: CASSLLSGLNFYNEQFF. In DNA, the CDR3 is TGTGCCAGCAGCTTACTATCGGGACTAAATTTCTACAATGAGCAGTTCTTC. The J gene is TRBJ2-1, the V gene TRBV7-8; 7 bases match TRBD2. The germline V gene encodes CDR1 SGHVS and CDR2 FQNEAQ. Germline trimming cut 2 bases from V and 3 bases from J; bases unmatched to any gene: 10. The CDR3 runs to 17 residues.

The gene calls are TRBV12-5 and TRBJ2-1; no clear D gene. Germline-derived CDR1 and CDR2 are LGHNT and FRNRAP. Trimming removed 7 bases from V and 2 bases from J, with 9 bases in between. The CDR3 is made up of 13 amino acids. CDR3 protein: CASESVAYNEQFF. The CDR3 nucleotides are TGTGCTAGTGAAAGCGTGGCCTACAATGAGCAGTTCTTC.

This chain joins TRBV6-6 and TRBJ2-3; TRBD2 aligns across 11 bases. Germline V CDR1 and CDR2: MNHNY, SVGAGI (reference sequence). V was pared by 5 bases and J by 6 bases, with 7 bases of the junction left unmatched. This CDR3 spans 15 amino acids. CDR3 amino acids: CASSISGGAYDTQYF. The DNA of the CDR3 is TGTGCCAGCAGTATTAGCGGGGGGGCTTACGATACGCAGTATTTT.